This TCR beta chain was documented in a study of blood T cells in healthy people across ages (dated by TCRdb to the mid-2010s). In terms of the full investigation: In model experiments, roughly one uniquely barcoded TCR beta cDNA molecule per two T cells was captured by template switching. Age-related changes in TCR beta repertoire diversity were measured in the study by deep sequencing normalized with unique cDNA molecular identifiers. Four age groups were formed from the donors: young (average approximately 15 years), middle-aged (approximately 41), aged (more than 55) and long-lived (82). Donors of different ages were randomly distributed across sequencing lanes to avoid experimental bias. The study analyzed two additional independent replicas of 1 million unique cDNA reads from the same blood draw for two donors, one aged 18 to 30 and one aged 80 or older.

Systemically healthy Caucasian individuals from Russia, 35 to 40 in total and aged roughly 6 to 95 years, were included as donors. Each donor gave ten milliliters of peripheral blood, drawn into EDTA-treated Vacutainer tubes. Ficoll-Paque density-gradient centrifugation was used to isolate PBMCs, with at least 6 million per sample. Trizol reagent was used to extract total RNA from PBMCs, with at least 5.5 micrograms per sample. Naive CD45RAhigh/CD27high T cell percentages were measured by flow cytometry on a PBMC aliquot from every donor. Concerning this clonotype itself: Its antigen has not been determined. There are no base qualities to consult, and no much larger clone falls within one base.

General findings and caveats noted by the study authors: Donor CMV infection status was unknown, potentially confounding age-related changes in expanded clonotypes. Compared with the aged group, the long-lived group had more naive CD4+ T cells, fewer expanded clones and increased TCR diversity, a pattern suggesting age selection. The percentage of naive T cells measured by flow cytometry correlated strongly with observed TCR beta diversity. Since profiling was done on bulk unsorted PBMCs, naive and antigen-experienced compartments could not be conclusively compared. Total diversity estimates from one million sequenced T cells were considered lower bounds and underestimates. Observed TCR beta diversity per million T cells fell roughly linearly with age, and a significant reduction was already apparent by age about 36.

Libraries were made using 5' RACE. TCRdb names Illumina HiSeq 2500 as the instrument used. A second roughly 6 to 12 cycle PCR used a sample-barcoded 5' primer and a J-beta primer mix. A unique molecular identifier was introduced onto each TCR beta cDNA molecule by a template-switch 5' adaptor carrying 12 random nucleotides. At least 2.5 million CDR3-containing paired-end reads were obtained from each sample. First-strand cDNA synthesis was performed from all RNA using the Mint cDNA synthesis kit, with priming by a TRBC-specific oligonucleotide. Following uracil-DNA glycosylase treatment, a first 18-cycle PCR with universal primers M1SS and BC2_uni_R was performed on all cDNA. As for the original processing: For normalization, 1 million high-quality reads were randomly selected from each sample, with every read carrying a distinct molecular identifier. Reads with shared molecular identifiers were discarded instead of being binned into consensus sequences. MiTCR, set to a Q25 quality threshold and the strictest error-elimination algorithm, was used for CDR3 identification, clonotype clustering and error correction. A nonparametric unseen species model with Euler transformation was used to estimate lower-bound total TCR beta diversity. TCRdb reworked the public reads: Q25 trimming with fastp, MiXCR clone assembly, productive beta chains retained. Entries are consolidated by CDR3 protein sequence, retaining the most common genes and DNA. The V and J calls were not made by the authors but by TCRdb's processing. Across this sample there are around 1,100,000 distinct CDR3 sequences, with 35% to 40% seen only once. 10% to 15% of the sample belongs to the ten largest clones.

Per the germline V gene, SGHDT is the CDR1 and YYEEEE is the CDR2. Relative to germline, V is 0 bases shorter and J is 9 bases shorter, with 9 bases between their ends. Including the terminal cysteine and phenylalanine, the CDR3 comprises 12 residues. CDR3 DNA is the only sequence kept; it has 36 bases, read in frame from the first base. This receptor was obtained from a man in his late teens or twenties in good health. The chain is made from TRBV5-6 and TRBJ1-1; no D gene call is confident. Sequenced input: blood. The DNA is TGTGCCAGCAGCTTGGCTCGCCGGAAAGCTTTCTTT. The resulting protein is CASSLARRKAFF. With the rest looked up from the reference TRBV5-6 and TRBJ1-1 genes rather than sequenced, the full variable domain is DAGVTQSPTHLIKTRGQQVTLRCSPKSGHDTVSWYQQALGQGPQFIFQYYEEEERQRGNFPDRFSGHQFPNYSSELNVNALLLGDSALYLCASSLARRKAFFGQGTRLTVV.